The 20 T cell receptor beta chains below were found in one sample sequenced in a study of blood T cells in healthy people across ages. Alongside a J-beta primer mix, a sample-barcoded 5' primer served in a second PCR lasting roughly 7 to 12 cycles. From the 5' RACE reads, TCRdb called clonotypes with MiXCR, one entry per CDR3 protein. The profile shows fewer than 900,000 distinct CDR3 sequences, around 49% of them singletons. Input material: blood. All receptors come from a woman aged 55-69 years in good health.

Only a few counts were recorded for this clonotype. The rearrangement uses TRBV20-1 and TRBJ2-7, with 9 bases fitting TRBD2. In germline, CDR1 is DFQATT, CDR2 SNEGSKA (reference sequence). The CDR3 extends over 13 amino acids. J gave up 3 bases and V 7 bases, and 7 bases lay outside the gene matches. CDR3 amino acids: CSGLAGEGYEQYF. The CDR3 DNA is TGCAGTGGATTAGCGGGAGAGGGCTACGAGCAGTACTTC.

J is TRBJ1-2 and V is TRBV2; D is perhaps TRBD1 (6 bases). Trimming removed 5 bases from V and 4 bases from J, with 11 bases in between. The CDR3 is 13 residues long. Per the germline V gene, CDR1 is SNHLY and CDR2 is FYNNEI. The CDR3 loop is CASSLGHFYGYTF. The CDR3 DNA is TGTGCCAGCAGTCTGGGACACTTCTATGGCTACACCTTC.

The chain employs TRBV20-1 and TRBJ1-6; 8 bases fit TRBD1. Germline-derived CDR1 and CDR2 are DFQATT and SNEGSKA (reference sequence). The CDR3 extends over 14 amino acids. The trim removed 7 bases at V and 6 bases at J, leaving 8 bases unmatched. The CDR3 region is CSGTGGSGNSPLHF. CDR3 sequence (DNA): TGCAGTGGCACAGGGGGTTCTGGTAATTCACCCCTCCACTTT.

The chain has TRBV6-5 and TRBJ2-7; TRBD2 might be the D (6 bases). Trimming took 5 bases from V and 5 from J, leaving 16 bases between them. This CDR3 region has 14 residues. Germline V gene data show CDR1 as MNHEY and CDR2 as SVGAGI. CDR3 bases: TGTGCCAGCAGTGATGGAACAGGAGGGGACGAGCAGTACTTC. This codes for CASSDGTGGDEQYF.

V is TRBV18 and J is TRBJ2-5; 9 nucleotides agree with TRBD1. Trimming took 2 bases from V and 5 from J; bases not matched to a gene: 6. This CDR3 has 15 amino acids. Germline values: CDR1 KGHSH, CDR2 LQKENI. The CDR3 region has the DNA TGTGCCAGCTCACCAGGGACAGGGATGATGGAGACCCAGTACTTC. Translating it yields CASSPGTGMMETQYF.

This clonotype was observed a few times. A read error is possible here, since a much larger clone lies one base away. V is TRBV20-1 and J is TRBJ1-6, with D possibly matching TRBD1 (6 bases). Germline-derived CDR1 and CDR2 are DFQATT and SNEGSKA (reference sequence). The CDR3 sequence is 17 residues long. V was shortened by 6 bases and J by 2 bases, with 20 bases between the two germline ends. The CDR3 DNA reads as TGCAGTGCCCACGCTACAGGGTCCAGGACCTATAATTCACCCCTCCACTTT. Translating gives CSAHATGSRTYNSPLHF.

This chain connects TRBV30 to TRBJ2-4; D is possibly TRBD2 (5 bases). The end of the DNA is better explained by TRBJ2-7, so the J call may be wrong. This CDR3 region has 11 residues. The germline CDR1 and CDR2 sequences are GTSNPN and SVGIG (reference sequence). CDR3 in DNA: TGTGCCTGGAGTGTCGGGGACGAGCAGTACTTC. Translating it yields CAWSVGDEQYF.

In its sample, this clonotype was seen many times. V gene TRBV2 combines with J gene TRBJ2-7; D may correspond to TRBD1 or TRBD2 (5 bases each). CDR3 length equals 14 residues. Looked up from germline, CDR1 is SNHLY and CDR2 is FYNNEI. V dropped 4 bases and J dropped 3 bases, with 13 bases sitting between them. The CDR3 region is CASSVQGDRYEQYF. The CDR3 nucleotides are TGTGCCAGCAGTGTTCAGGGAGACCGCTACGAGCAGTACTTC.

This clonotype was found a few times. This sequence joins TRBV27 and TRBJ2-1; the D is unclear. Germline CDR1 and CDR2: MNHEY and SMNVEV (reference sequence). The V end lost 6 bases, the J end lost 0 bases, and 9 bases lay between the germline ends. This CDR3 contains 14 residues. The CDR3 sequence is CASRLLDSYNEQFF. DNA for the CDR3: TGTGCCAGCAGACTGCTTGACTCCTACAATGAGCAGTTCTTC.

This clonotype was counted once. The chain joins TRBV28 to TRBJ1-4; 7 bases map to TRBD1. This CDR3 comprises 15 residues. V dropped 6 bases and J dropped 8; count of bases not matched to a gene: 12. Germline assignment: CDR1 MDHEN and CDR2 SYDVKM. The CDR3 DNA sequence: TGTGCCAGCAGCCAAACAGGGGATAAGAGAGAAAAACTGTTTTTT. It yields the protein CASSQTGDKREKLFF.

This chain's CDR3 is CASSRAEGVWRSYEQYF. The CDR3 DNA reads TGCGCCAGCAGCCGCGCGGAGGGGGTGTGGCGGAGCTACGAGCAGTACTTC. This chain links TRBV5-1 with TRBJ2-5; either TRBD1 or TRBD2 may fit D (6 bases each). The J call could be wrong; TRBJ2-7 is a better fit for the DNA end. The CDR3 spans 17 residues. Germline V gene sequence: CDR1 SGHRS, CDR2 YFSETQ.

This clonotype was found a few times. The rearrangement uses TRBV5-1 and TRBJ2-1; 7 nucleotides match TRBD1. Germline values: CDR1 SGHRS, CDR2 YFSETQ. The trim removed 4 bases at V and 14 bases at J, leaving 12 bases unmatched. The CDR3 is made up of 13 amino acids. The chain's CDR3 is CASSADKTGLEFF. Here the CDR3 DNA reads TGCGCCAGCAGCGCGGACAAGACAGGGCTAGAGTTCTTC.

The V call is TRBV7-2, the J call TRBJ2-4, with TRBD2 matching over 10 bases. The CDR3 spans 16 residues. V lost 4 bases and J lost 0; bases outside the gene matches: 3. Looked up from germline, CDR1 is SGHTA and CDR2 is FQGNSA. CDR3 amino acids: CASSSLAGTAKNIQYF. Here the CDR3 DNA reads TGTGCCAGCAGCTCACTAGCGGGGACAGCCAAAAACATTCAGTACTTC.

The chain carries TRBV4-3 and TRBJ2-3; no clear D. CDR1 and CDR2 from the germline V gene are LGHNA and YSLEER. Between the trimmed V and J ends, which lost 1 base and 4 bases, there was a span of 18 bases. The CDR3 loop spans 17 amino acids. CDR3 loop: CASSQGRKSDFPDTQYF. In DNA, the CDR3 is TGCGCCAGCAGCCAAGGTCGGAAAAGCGATTTCCCAGATACGCAGTATTTT.

The chain couples TRBV20-1 to TRBJ2-7; 10 bases match TRBD1. Trimming at V came to 3 bases and at J to 4 bases, leaving 3 bases not matched to a gene. There are 13 residues in the CDR3. Germline loops: CDR1 DFQATT, CDR2 SNEGSKA (reference sequence). DNA of the CDR3: TGCAGTGCTAGTAAGGGACAGGGGTACGAGCAGTACTTC. Amino acid sequence: CSASKGQGYEQYF.

The chain recombines TRBV5-1 with TRBJ2-1; tentatively, D is TRBD2 (5 bases). Germline assignment: CDR1 SGHRS and CDR2 YFSETQ. There are 13 residues in the CDR3. V lost 4 bases and J lost 5, with 10 bases in between. CDR3 bases: TGCGCCAGCAGCGTGGACGGGAACAATGAGCAGTTCTTC. Protein: CASSVDGNNEQFF. The entire variable domain, with the rest obtained from reference TRBV5-1 and TRBJ2-1, is as follows: KAGVTQTPRYLIKTRGQQVTLSCSPISGHRSVSWYQQTPGQGLQFLFEYFSETQRNKGNFPGRFSGRQFSNSRSEMNVSTLELGDSALYLCASSVDGNNEQFFGPGTRLTVL.

In the case of this clonotype: Its ends do not fully match the called genes, so a read error is possible. The J gene is TRBJ2-3, the V gene TRBV2; possibly TRBD2 for D (5 bases). From germline, CDR1 is SNHLY and CDR2 FYNNEI. CDR3 length: 14 amino acids. The CDR3 coding sequence is TGTGCCAGCAGTCTGAGAGGGCCCACAGAGACGCAGTATTTT. It specifies CASSLRGPTETQYF.

The CDR3 loop is CSVRTGLNTEAFF. CDR3 coding DNA: TGCAGCGTGAGGACAGGACTTAACACTGAAGCTTTCTTT. The genes are TRBV29-1 and TRBJ1-1; 7 nucleotides match TRBD1. Trimming at V came to 6 bases and at J to 2 bases, leaving 6 bases not matched to a gene. This CDR3 is built from 13 residues. Germline CDR1 SQVTM, CDR2 ANQGSEA.

This clonotype was seen more than once but under ten times. This rearrangement joins TRBV20-1 to TRBJ1-1; 8 nucleotides line up with TRBD1. The ends lost 6 bases at V and 3 bases at J; junction bases unmatched: 3. CDR1 and CDR2 from the germline V gene are DFQATT and SNEGSKA (reference sequence). The CDR3 sequence is 12 residues long. The CDR3 region has the DNA TGCAGTGCCGTGGGACAGGACACTGAAGCTTTCTTT. It encodes CSAVGQDTEAFF.

This clonotype was recorded only once. The rearrangement uses TRBV27 and TRBJ1-2; D gene ambiguous. Germline V CDR1 and CDR2: MNHEY, SMNVEV (reference sequence). The CDR3 sequence is 13 residues long. The V gene lost 2 bases and the J gene lost 7 bases, with 11 bases spanning the gap. For the CDR3, the DNA is TGTGCCAGCAGTTTAGGGTCCAGGTCTGGCTACACCTTC. Residues: CASSLGSRSGYTF.